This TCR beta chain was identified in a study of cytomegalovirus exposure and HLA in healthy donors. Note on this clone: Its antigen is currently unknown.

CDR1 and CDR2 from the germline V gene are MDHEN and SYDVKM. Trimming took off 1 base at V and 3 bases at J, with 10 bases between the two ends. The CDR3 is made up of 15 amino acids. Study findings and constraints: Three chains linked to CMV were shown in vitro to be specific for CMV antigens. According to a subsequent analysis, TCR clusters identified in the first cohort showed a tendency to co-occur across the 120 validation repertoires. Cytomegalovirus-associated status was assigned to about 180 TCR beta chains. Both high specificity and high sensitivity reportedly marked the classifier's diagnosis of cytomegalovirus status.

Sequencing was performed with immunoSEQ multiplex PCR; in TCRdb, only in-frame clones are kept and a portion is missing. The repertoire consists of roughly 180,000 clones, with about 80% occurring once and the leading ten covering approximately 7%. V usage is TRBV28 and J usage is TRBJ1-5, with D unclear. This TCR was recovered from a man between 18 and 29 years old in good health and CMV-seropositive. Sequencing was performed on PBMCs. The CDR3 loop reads CASSLSAGYNQPQHF. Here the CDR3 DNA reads TGTGCCAGCAGTTTATCAGCCGGGTACAATCAGCCCCAGCATTTT.